This TCR beta chain stems from a study of T-cell reconstitution after alpha-beta-depleted transplantation in children. Losses at the gene ends were 2 bases for V and 5 bases for J; bases not matched to a gene: 3. This CDR3 comprises 15 residues. The V gene's germline CDR1 is ENHRY and CDR2 SYGVKD. TCRbeta library construction was performed incorporating unique molecular identifiers. In TCRdb, the PCR reads were re-called with MiXCR into one record per CDR3 protein. Of some 130,000 distinct CDR3 sequences listed, about a tenth were seen once; the top ten hold approximately 25%. The chain is built from TRBV10-3 and TRBJ2-7, with TRBD2 identical over 13 bases. The clonotype was recovered from a girl under three years old who had a stem cell transplant for combined immunodeficiency, so the T cells may come from the graft donor. The sample was PBMCs, mostly from graft donor cells, taken 180 days after TCRalphabeta/CD19-depleted stem cell transplant. The DNA for the CDR3 is TGTGCCATCAGTGAGGCTACTAGCGGGGGGGACGAGCAGTACTTC. Protein product: CAISEATSGGDEQYF.